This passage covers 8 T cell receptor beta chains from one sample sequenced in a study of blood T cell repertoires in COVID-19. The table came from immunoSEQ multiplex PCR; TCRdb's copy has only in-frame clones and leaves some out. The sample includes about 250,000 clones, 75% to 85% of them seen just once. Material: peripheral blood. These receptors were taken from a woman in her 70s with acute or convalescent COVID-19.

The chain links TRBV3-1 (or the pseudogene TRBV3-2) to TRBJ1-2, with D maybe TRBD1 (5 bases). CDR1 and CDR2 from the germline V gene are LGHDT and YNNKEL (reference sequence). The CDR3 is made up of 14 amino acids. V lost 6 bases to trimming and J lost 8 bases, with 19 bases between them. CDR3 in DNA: TGTGCCAGCAGTGGTGGGGCCAACTCGGAAGGCTACACCTTC. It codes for CASSGGANSEGYTF.

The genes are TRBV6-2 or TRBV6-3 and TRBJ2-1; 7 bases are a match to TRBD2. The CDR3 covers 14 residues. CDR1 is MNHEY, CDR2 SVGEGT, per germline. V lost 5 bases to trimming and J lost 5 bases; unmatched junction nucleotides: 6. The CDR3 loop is CASSPGTNNNEQFF. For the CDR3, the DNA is TGTGCCAGCAGTCCCGGGACTAACAACAATGAGCAGTTCTTC.

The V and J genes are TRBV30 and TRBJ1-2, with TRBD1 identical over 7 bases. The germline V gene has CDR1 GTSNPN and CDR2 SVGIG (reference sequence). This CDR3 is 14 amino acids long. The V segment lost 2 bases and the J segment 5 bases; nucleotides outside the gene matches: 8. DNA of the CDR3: TGTGCCTGGAGTTACGAGGGGGCGAAGTATGGCTACACCTTC. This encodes CAWSYEGAKYGYTF.

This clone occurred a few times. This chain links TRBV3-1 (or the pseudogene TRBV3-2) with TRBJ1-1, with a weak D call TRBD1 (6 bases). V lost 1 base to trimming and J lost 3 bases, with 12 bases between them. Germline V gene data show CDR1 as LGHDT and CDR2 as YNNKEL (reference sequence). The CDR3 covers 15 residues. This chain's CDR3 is CASSQVEGVYTEAFF. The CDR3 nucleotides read TGTGCCAGCAGCCAAGTAGAGGGGGTGTACACTGAAGCTTTCTTT.

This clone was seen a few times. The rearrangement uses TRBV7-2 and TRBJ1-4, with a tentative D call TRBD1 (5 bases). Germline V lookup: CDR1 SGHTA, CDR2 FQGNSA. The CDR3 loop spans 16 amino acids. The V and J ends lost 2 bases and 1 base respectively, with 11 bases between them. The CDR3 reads CASSLRQGGTNEKLFF. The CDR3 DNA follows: TGTGCCAGCAGCTTAAGGCAGGGAGGAACTAATGAAAAACTGTTTTTT.

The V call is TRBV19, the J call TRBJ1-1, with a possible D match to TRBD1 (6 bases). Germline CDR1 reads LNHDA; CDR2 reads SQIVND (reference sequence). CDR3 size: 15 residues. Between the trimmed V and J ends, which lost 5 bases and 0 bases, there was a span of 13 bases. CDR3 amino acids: CASSLFTGLNTEAFF. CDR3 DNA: TGTGCCAGTAGTTTGTTTACAGGGTTGAACACTGAAGCTTTCTTT. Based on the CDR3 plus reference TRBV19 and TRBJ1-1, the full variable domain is DGGITQSPKYLFRKEGQNVTLSCEQNLNHDAMYWYRQDPGQGLRLIYYSQIVNDFQKGDIAEGYSVSREKKESFPLTVTSAQKNPTAFYLCASSLFTGLNTEAFFGQGTRLTVV.

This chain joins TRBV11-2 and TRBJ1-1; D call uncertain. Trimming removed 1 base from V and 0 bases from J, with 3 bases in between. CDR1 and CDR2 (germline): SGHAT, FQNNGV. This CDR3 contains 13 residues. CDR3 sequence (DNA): TGTGCCAGCAGCTTAGCCTTGAACACTGAAGCTTTCTTT. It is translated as CASSLALNTEAFF.

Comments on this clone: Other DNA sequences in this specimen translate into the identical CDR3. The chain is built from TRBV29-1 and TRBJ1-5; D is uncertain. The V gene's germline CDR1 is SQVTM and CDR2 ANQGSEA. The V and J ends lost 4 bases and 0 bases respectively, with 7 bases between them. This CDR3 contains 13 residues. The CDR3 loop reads CSVAGNSNQPQHF. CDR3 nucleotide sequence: TGCAGCGTTGCCGGGAATAGCAATCAGCCCCAGCATTTT. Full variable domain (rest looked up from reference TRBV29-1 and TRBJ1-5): SAVISQKPSRDICQRGTSLTIQCQVDSQVTMMFWYRQQPGQSLTLIATANQGSEATYESGFVIDKFPISRPNLTFSTLTVSNMSPEDSSIYLCSVAGNSNQPQHFGDGTRLSIL.